This TCR beta chain emerged from a study of post-analysis software for immune sequencing data. Regarding the study as a whole: Significantly lower normalized Chao1 diversity was found in patients with multiple sclerosis relative to controls. Patients carried roughly 5 TRBV segments more frequently than controls did, and TRBV5-6, TRBV5-1 and TRBV20-1 were among them.

Prepared libraries of TCR beta cDNA carried unique molecular identifiers. From the PCR reads, TCRdb called clonotypes with MiXCR, one entry per CDR3 protein. The sample lists roughly 400,000 distinct CDR3 sequences; roughly 38% were seen once. Note on this clonotype: Its specificity is unknown.

Germline loops: CDR1 SEHNR, CDR2 FQNEAQ (reference sequence). V lost 4 bases and J 4 bases, leaving 13 bases between the germline ends. The CDR3 sequence is 14 residues long. Sequencing was performed on blood. V and J are TRBV7-9 and TRBJ1-2; weak D call: TRBD1 (6 bases). This TCR came from a girl aged 2 to 9 with multiple sclerosis. Here the CDR3 reads CASSSNTGIYGYTF. The CDR3 bases are TGTGCCAGCAGCTCAAATACAGGGATCTATGGCTACACCTTC.